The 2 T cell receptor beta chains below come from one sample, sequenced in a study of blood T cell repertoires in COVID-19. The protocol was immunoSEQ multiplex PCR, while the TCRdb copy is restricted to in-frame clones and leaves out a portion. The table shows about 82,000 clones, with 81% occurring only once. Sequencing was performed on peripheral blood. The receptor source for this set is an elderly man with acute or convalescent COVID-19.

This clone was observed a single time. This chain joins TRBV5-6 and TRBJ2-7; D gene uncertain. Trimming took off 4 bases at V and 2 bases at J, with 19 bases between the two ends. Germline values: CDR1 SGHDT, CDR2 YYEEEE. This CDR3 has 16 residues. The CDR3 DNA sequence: TGTGCCAGCAGCCCCTCCCTTACCGGAGTGGCCTACGAGCAGTACTTC. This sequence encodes CASSPSLTGVAYEQYF.

The CDR3 protein is CASSLAAGLNIQYF. CDR3 coding DNA: TGTGCCAGCAGCTTAGCGGCAGGGCTTAACATTCAGTACTTC. The chain joins TRBV11-1 to TRBJ2-4, with a tentative D call TRBD1 (5 bases). The CDR3 extends over 14 amino acids. Trimming took off 0 bases at V and 7 bases at J, with 10 bases between the two ends. The germline gives CDR1 SGHAT, CDR2 FQDESV (reference sequence).